This TCR beta chain stems from a study of blood T cell repertoires in COVID-19. Study-wide context: Donors in the United States, Italy and Spain gave samples during acute or convalescent COVID-19. In each case, the material was cDNA or gDNA derived from T cells, B-cell-depleted T cells, or PBMCs.

The CDR3 runs to 18 residues. From germline, CDR1 is SSHAT and CDR2 FNYEAQ (reference sequence). Unmatched junction bases numbered 11, after V lost 5 bases and J lost 4 bases. In the original workflow: Reference gene primer amplification gave nucleated cell count estimates. Sequenced by immunoSEQ multiplex PCR; TCRdb stores in-frame clones only, minus some. V and J calls and clone size are copied from that table; D and trimming were computed from the DNA. The table shows some 66,000 clones, with approximately 86% occurring only once. The clonotype comes from a man aged 45-60 years with active COVID-19. The sequenced sample was peripheral blood. The V call is TRBV7-7, the J call TRBJ2-2; TRBD2 agrees at 12 bases. The CDR3 nucleotides read TGTGCCAGCAGCCCAATACTAGCGGGAGGCATTTTCACCGGGGAGCTGTTTTTT. This sequence encodes CASSPILAGGIFTGELFF. The full variable domain, completed using reference TRBV7-7 and TRBJ2-2, is GAGVSQSPRYKVTKRGQDVTLRCDPISSHATLYWYQQALGQGPEFLTYFNYEAQPDKSGLPSDRFSAERPEGSISTLTIQRTEQRDSAMYRCASSPILAGGIFTGELFFGEGSRLTVL.